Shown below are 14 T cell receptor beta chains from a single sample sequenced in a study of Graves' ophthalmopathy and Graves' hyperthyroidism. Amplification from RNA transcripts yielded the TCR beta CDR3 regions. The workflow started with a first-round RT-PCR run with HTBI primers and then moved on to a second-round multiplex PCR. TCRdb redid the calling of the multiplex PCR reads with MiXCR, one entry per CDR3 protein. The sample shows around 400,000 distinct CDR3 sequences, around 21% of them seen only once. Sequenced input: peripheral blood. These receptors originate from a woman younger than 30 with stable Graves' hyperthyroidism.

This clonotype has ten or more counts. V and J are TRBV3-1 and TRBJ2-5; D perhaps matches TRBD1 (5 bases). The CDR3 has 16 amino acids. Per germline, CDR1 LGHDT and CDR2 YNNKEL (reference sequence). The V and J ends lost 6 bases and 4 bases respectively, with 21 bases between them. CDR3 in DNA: TGTGCCAGCAGACATTTGGGGCAGGGTAGAAGAGAGACCCAGTACTTC. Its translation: CASRHLGQGRRETQYF.

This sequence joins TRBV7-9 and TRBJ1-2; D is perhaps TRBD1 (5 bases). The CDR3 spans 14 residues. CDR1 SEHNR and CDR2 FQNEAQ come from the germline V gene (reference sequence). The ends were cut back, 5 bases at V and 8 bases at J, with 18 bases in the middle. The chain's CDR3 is CASSPGTRWGGYTF. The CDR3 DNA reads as TGTGCCAGCAGCCCCGGGACCCGATGGGGGGGCTACACCTTC.

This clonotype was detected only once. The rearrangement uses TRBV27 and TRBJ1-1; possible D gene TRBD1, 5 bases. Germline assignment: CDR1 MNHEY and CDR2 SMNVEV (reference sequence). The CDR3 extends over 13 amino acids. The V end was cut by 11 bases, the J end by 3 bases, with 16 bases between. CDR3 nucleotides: TGTGCCTGGAGTTTACTAGGGGACACTGAAGCTTTCTTT. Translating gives CAWSLLGDTEAFF.

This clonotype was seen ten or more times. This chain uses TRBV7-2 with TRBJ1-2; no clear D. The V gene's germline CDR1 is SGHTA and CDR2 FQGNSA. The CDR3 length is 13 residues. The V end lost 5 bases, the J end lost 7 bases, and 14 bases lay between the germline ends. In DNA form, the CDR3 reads TGTGCCAGCAGCCTACGACGGGCCCTTGGCTACACCTTC. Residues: CASSLRRALGYTF.

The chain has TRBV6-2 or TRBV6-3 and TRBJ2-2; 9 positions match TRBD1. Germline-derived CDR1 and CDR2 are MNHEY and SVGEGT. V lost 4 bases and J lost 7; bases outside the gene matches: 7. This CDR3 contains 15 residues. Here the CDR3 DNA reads TGTGCCAGCAGTTCACAGGGGGCGCATGGCGGGGAGCTGTTTTTT. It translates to CASSSQGAHGGELFF.

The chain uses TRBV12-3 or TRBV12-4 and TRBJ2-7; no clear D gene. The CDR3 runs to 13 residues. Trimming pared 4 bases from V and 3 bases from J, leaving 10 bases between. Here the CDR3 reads CASSWGYSYEQYF. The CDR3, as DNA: TGTGCCAGCAGTTGGGGATACAGCTACGAGCAGTACTTC.

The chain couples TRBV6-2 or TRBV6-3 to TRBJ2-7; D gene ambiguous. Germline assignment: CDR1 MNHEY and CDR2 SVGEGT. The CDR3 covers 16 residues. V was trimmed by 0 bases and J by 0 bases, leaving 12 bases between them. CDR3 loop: CASSYSPGQPSYEQYF. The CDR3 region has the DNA TGTGCCAGCAGTTACTCTCCAGGCCAGCCCTCCTACGAGCAGTACTTC.

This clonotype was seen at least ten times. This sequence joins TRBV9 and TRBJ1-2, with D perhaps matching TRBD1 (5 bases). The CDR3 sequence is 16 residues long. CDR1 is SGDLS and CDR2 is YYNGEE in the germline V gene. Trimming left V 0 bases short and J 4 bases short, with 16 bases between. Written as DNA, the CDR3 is TGTGCCAGCAGCGTAGCAAGCGGCAGGGAGCCCTATGGCTACACCTTC. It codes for CASSVASGREPYGYTF.

The CDR3 spells CASSYLPLETQYF. The DNA of the CDR3 is TGTGCCAGCAGTTACCTCCCTCTGGAGACCCAGTACTTC. V gene TRBV6-5 combines with J gene TRBJ2-5, with D uncertain. The CDR3 has 13 amino acids. CDR1 and CDR2 from the germline V gene are MNHEY and SVGAGI. V dropped 2 bases and J dropped 5 bases, with 9 bases sitting between them.

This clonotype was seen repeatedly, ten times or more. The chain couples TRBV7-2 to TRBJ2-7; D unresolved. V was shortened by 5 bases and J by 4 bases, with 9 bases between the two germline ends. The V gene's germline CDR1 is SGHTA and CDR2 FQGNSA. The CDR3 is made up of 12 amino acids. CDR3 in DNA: TGTGCCAGCAGCCCCCGGCTTTACGAGCAGTACTTC. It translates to CASSPRLYEQYF.

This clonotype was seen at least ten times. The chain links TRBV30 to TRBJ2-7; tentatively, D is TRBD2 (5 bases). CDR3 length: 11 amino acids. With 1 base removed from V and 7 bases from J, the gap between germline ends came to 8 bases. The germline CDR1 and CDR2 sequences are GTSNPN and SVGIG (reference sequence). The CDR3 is CAWSARLEQYF. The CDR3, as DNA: TGTGCCTGGAGTGCTCGACTAGAGCAGTACTTC.

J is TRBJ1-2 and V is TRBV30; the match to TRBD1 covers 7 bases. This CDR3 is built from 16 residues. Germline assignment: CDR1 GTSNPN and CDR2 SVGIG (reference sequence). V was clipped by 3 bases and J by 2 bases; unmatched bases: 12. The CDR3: CAWSNLHLGQNYGYTF. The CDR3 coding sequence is TGTGCCTGGAGCAACCTCCACCTGGGACAGAACTATGGCTACACCTTC.

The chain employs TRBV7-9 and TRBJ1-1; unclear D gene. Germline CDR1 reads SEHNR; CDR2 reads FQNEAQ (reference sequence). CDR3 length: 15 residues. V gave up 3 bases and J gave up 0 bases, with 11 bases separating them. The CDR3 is CASSFQLKMNTEAFF. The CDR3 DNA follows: TGTGCCAGCAGCTTCCAGTTAAAGATGAACACTGAAGCTTTCTTT.

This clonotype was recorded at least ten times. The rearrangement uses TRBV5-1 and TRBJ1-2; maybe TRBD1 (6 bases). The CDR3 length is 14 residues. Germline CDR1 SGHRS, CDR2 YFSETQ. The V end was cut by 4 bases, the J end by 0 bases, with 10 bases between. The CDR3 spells CASSLYRANYGYTF. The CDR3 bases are TGCGCCAGCAGCCTTTACAGGGCTAACTATGGCTACACCTTC.